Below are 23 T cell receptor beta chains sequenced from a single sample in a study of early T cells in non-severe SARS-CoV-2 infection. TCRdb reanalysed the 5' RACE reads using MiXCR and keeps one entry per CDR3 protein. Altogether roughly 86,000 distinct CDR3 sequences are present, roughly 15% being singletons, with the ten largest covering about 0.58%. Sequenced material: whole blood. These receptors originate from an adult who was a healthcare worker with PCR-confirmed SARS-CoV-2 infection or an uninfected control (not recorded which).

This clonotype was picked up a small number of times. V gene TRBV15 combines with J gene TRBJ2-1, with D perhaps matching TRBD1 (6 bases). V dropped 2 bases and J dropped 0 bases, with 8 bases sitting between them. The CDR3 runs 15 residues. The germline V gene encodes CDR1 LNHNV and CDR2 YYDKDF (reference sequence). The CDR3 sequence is CATSRQGISYNEQFF. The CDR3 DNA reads TGTGCCACCAGCAGACAGGGGATCTCCTACAATGAGCAGTTCTTC.

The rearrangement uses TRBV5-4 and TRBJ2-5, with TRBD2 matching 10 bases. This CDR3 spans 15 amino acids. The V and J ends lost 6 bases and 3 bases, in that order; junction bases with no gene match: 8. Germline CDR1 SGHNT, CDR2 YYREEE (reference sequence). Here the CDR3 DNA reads TGTGCCAGCACTCGGACAGGACTAGCGGAAGAGACCCAGTACTTC. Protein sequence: CASTRTGLAEETQYF.

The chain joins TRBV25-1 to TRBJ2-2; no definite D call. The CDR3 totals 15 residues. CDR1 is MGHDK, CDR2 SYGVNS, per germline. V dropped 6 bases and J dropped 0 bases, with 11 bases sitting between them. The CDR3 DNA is TGTGCCAGCAGCGGTTGGGCCCCGAACACCGGGGAGCTGTTTTTT. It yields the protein CASSGWAPNTGELFF.

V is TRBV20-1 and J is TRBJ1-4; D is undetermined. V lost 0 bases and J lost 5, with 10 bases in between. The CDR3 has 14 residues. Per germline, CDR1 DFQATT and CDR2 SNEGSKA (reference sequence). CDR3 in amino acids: CSARDERGNEKLFF. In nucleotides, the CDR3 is TGCAGTGCTAGAGATGAGCGTGGCAATGAAAAACTGTTTTTT.

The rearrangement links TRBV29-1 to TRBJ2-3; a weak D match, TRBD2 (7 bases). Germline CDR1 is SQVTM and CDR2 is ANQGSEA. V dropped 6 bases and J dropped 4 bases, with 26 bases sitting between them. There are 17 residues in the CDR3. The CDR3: CSVYPPQGGSYADTQYF. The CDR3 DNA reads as TGCAGCGTCTATCCCCCACAGGGAGGGAGTTACGCAGATACGCAGTATTTT.

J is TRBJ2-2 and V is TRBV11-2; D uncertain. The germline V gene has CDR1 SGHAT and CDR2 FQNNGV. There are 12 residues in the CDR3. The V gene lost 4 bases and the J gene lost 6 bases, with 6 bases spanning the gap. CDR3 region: CASSWSAGELFF. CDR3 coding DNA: TGTGCCAGCAGCTGGTCAGCCGGGGAGCTGTTTTTT.

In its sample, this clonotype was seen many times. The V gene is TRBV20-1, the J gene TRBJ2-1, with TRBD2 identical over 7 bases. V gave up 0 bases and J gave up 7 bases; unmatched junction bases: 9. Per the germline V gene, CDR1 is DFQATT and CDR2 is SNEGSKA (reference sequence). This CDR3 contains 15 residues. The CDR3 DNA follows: TGCAGTGCTAGAGATGGAGGCGGGGGTAAAAATGAGCAGTTCTTC. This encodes CSARDGGGGKNEQFF.

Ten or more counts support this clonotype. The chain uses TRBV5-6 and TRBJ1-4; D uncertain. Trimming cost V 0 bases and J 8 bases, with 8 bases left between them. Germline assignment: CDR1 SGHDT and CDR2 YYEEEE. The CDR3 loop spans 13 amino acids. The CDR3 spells CASSLERAEKLFF. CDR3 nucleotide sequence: TGTGCCAGCAGCTTGGAAAGGGCGGAAAAACTGTTTTTT.

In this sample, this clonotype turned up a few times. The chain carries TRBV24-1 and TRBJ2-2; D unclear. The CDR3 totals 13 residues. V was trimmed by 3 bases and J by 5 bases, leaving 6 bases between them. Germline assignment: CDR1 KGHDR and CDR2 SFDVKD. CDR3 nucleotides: TGTGCCACCAGTGATAGCTATACCGGGGAGCTGTTTTTT. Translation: CATSDSYTGELFF.

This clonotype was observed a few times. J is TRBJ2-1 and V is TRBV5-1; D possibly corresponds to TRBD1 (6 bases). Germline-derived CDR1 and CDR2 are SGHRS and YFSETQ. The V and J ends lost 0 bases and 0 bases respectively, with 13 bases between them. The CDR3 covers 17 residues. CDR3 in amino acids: CASSLALTGYSYNEQFF. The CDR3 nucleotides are TGCGCCAGCAGCTTGGCCTTGACAGGTTACTCCTACAATGAGCAGTTCTTC.

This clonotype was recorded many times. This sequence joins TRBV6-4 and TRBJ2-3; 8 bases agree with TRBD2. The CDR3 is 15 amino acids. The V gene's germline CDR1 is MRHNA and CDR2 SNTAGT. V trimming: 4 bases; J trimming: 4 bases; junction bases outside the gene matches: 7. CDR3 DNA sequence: TGTGCCAGCAGTGTCGGCGGGGGGCACCCAGATACGCAGTATTTT. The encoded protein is CASSVGGGHPDTQYF.

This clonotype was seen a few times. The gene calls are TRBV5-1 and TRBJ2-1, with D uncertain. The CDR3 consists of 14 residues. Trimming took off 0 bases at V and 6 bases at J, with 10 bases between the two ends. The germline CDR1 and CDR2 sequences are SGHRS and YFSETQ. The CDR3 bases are TGCGCCAGCAGCTTGGGCTTAAGGATCAATGAGCAGTTCTTC. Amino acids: CASSLGLRINEQFF.

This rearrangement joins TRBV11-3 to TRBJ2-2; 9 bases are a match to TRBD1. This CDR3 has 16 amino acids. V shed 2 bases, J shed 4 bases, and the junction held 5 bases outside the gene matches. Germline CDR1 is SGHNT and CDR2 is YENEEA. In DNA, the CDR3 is TGTGCCAGCAGCTTATACAGGGGGCAGGGCACCGGGGAGCTGTTTTTT. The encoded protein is CASSLYRGQGTGELFF.

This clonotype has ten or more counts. The CDR3 nucleotides are TGCAGTGCTAGAGTCGTTCGGGCAGACTCTGGAAACACCATATATTTT. This codes for CSARVVRADSGNTIYF. This chain links TRBV20-1 with TRBJ1-3; D unclear. Per the germline V gene, CDR1 is DFQATT and CDR2 is SNEGSKA (reference sequence). This CDR3 has 16 amino acids. V lost 1 base to trimming and J lost 0 bases, with 13 bases between them.

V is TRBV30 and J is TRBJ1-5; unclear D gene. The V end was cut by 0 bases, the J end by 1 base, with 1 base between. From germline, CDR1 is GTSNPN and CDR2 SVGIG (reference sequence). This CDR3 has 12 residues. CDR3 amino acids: CAWSVSNQPQHF. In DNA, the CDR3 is TGTGCCTGGAGTGTCAGCAATCAGCCCCAGCATTTT. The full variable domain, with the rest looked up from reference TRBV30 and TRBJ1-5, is SQTIHQWPATLVQPVGSPLSLECTVEGTSNPNLYWYRQAAGRGLQLLFYSVGIGQISSEVPQNLSASRPQDRQFILSSKKLLLSDSGFYLCAWSVSNQPQHFGDGTRLSIL.

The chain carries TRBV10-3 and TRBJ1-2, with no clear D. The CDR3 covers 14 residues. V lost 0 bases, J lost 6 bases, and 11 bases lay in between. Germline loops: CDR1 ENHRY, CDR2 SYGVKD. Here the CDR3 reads CAISESVRLNGYTF. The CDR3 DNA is TGTGCCATCAGTGAGTCTGTGCGTTTGAATGGCTACACCTTC.

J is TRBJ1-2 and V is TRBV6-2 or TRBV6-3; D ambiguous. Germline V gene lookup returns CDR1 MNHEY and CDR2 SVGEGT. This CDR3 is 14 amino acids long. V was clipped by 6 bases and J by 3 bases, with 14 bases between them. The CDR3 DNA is TGTGCCAGCAGAGACCCTGGCGGGGACTATGGCTACACCTTC. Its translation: CASRDPGGDYGYTF.

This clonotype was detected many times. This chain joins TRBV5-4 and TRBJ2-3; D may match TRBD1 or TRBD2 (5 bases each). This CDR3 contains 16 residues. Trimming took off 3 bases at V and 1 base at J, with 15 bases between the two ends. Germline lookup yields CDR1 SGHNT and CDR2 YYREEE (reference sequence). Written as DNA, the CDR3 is TGTGCCAGCAGCTCAGAAAGGGACCAACGCACAGATACGCAGTATTTT. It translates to CASSSERDQRTDTQYF.

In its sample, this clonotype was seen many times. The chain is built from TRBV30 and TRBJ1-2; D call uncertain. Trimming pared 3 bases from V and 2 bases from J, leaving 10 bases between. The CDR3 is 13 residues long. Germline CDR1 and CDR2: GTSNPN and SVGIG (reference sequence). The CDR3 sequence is CAWRLGRNYGYTF. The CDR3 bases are TGTGCCTGGAGGCTAGGACGGAACTATGGCTACACCTTC. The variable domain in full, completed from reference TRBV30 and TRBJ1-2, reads SQTIHQWPATLVQPVGSPLSLECTVEGTSNPNLYWYRQAAGRGLQLLFYSVGIGQISSEVPQNLSASRPQDRQFILSSKKLLLSDSGFYLCAWRLGRNYGYTFGSGTRLTVV.

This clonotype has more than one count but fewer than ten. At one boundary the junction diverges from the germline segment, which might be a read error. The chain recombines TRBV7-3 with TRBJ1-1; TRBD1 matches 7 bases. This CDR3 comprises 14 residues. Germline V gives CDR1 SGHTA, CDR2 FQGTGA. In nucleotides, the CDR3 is TGTGCCAGCAGCTCGACAGGGACGAACACTGAAGCTTTTTTT. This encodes CASSSTGTNTEAFF.

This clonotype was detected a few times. The CDR3 coding sequence is TGTGCCAGCAGTGAGAGTCAAGAGACCCAGTACTTC. Protein sequence: CASSESQETQYF. The chain recombines TRBV2 with TRBJ2-5; D gene uncertain. The V end lost 3 bases, the J end lost 2 bases, and 4 bases lay between the germline ends. CDR3 length: 12 amino acids. CDR1 is SNHLY, CDR2 FYNNEI, per germline.

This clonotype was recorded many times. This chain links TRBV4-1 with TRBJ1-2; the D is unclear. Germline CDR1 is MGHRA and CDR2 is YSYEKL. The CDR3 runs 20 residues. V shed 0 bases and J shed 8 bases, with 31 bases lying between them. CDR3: CASSQDRALTRKQLMRGYTF. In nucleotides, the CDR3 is TGCGCCAGCAGCCAAGATAGAGCCCTGACTCGAAAACAGTTAATGAGGGGCTACACCTTC.

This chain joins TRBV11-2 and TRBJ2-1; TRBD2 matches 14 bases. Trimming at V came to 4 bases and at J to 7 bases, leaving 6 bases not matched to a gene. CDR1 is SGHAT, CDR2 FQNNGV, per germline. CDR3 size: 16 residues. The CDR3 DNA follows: TGTGCCAGCAGCTCCCAGACTAGCGGGGGGGCAAATGAGCAGTTCTTC. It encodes CASSSQTSGGANEQFF.